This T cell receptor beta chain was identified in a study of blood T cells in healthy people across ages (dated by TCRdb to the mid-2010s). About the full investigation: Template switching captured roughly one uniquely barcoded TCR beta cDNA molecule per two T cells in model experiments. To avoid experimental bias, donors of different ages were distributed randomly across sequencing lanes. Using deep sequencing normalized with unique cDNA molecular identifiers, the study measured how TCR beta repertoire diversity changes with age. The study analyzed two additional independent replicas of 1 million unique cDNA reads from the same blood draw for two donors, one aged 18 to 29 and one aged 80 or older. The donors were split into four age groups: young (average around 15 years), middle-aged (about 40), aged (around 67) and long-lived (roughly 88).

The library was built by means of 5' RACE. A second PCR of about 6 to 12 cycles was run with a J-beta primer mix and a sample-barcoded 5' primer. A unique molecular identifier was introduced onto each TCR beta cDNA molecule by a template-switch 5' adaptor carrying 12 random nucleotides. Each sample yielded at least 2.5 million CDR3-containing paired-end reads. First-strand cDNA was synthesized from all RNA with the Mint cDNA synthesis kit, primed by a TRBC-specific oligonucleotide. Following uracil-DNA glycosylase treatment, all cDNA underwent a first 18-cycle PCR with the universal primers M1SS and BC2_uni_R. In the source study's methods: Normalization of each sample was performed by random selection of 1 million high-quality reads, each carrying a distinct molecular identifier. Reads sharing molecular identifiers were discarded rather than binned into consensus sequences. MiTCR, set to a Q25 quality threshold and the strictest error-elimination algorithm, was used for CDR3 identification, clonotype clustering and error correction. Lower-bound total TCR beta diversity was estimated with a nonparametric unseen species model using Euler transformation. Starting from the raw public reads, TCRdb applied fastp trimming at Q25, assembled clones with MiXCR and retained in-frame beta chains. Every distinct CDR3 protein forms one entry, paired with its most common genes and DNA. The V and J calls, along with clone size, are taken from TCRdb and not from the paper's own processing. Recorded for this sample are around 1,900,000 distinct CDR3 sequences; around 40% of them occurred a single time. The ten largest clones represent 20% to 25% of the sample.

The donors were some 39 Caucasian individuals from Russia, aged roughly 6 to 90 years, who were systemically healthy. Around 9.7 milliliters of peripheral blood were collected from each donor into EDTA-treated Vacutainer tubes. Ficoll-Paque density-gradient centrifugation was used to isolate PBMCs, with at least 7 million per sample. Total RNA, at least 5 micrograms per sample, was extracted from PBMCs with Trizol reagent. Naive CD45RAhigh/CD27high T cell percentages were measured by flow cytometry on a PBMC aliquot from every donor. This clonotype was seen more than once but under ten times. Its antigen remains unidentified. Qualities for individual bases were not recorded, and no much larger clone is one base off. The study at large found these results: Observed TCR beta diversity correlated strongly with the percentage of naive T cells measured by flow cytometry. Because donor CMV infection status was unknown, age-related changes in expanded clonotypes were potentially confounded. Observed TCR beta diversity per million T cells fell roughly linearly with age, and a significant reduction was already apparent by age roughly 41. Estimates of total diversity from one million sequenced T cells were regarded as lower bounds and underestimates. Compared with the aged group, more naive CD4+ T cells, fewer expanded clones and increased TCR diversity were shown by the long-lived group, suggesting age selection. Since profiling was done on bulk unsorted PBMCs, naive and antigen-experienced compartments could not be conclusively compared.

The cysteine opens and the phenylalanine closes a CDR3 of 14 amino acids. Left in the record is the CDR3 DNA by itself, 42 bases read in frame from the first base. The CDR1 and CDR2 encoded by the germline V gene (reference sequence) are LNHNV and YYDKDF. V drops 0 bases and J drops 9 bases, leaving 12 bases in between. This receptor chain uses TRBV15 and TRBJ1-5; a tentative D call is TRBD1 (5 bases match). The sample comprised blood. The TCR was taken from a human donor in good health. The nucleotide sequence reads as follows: TGTGCCACCAGCAGAGATGGGGGATCTGGGCCCCAGCATTTT. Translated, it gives CATSRDGGSGPQHF.